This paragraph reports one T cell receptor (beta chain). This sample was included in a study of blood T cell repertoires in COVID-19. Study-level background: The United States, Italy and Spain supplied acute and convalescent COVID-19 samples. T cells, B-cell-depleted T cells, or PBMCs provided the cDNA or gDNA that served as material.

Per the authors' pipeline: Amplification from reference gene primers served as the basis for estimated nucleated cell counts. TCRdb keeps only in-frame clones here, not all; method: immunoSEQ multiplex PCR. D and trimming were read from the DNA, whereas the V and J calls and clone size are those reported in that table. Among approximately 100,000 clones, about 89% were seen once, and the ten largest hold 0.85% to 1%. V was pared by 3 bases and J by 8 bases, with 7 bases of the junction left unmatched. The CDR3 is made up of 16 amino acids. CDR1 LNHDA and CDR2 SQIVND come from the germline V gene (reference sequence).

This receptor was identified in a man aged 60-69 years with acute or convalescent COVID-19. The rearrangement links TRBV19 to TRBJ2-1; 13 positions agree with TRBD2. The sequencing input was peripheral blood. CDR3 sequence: CASSIPRLAGGDEQFF. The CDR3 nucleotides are TGTGCCAGTAGTATTCCGAGACTAGCGGGGGGCGATGAGCAGTTCTTC.